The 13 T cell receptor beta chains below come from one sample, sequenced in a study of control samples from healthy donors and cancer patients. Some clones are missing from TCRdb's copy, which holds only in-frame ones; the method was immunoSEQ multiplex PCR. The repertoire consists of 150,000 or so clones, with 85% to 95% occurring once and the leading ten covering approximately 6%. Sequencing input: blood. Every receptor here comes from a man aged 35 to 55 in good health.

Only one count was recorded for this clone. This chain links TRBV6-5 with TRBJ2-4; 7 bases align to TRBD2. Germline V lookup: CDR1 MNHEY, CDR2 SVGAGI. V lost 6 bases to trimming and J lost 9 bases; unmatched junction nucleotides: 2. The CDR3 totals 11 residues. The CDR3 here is CASRSGGIQYF. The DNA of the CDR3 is TGTGCCAGCAGATCGGGGGGCATTCAGTACTTC.

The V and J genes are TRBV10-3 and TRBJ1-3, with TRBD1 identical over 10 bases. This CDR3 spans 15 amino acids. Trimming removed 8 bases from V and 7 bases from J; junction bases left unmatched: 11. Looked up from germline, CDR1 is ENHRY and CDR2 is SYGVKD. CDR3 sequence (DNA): TGTGCCATCGGGACAGGGGATTTTTCGGGGAACACCATATATTTT. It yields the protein CAIGTGDFSGNTIYF.

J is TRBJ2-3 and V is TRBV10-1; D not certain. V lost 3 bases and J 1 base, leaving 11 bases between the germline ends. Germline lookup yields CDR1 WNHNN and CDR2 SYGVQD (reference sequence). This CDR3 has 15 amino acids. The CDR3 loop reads CASSDLGSGTDTQYF. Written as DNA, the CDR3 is TGCGCCAGCAGTGATTTGGGCAGCGGCACAGATACGCAGTATTTT.

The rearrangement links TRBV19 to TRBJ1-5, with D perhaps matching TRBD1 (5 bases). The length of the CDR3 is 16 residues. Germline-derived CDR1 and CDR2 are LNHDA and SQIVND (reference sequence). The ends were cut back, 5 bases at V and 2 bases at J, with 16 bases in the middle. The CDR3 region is CASSLRGGIRNQPQHF. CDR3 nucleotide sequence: TGTGCCAGTAGTCTGCGGGGCGGAATACGCAATCAGCCCCAGCATTTT.

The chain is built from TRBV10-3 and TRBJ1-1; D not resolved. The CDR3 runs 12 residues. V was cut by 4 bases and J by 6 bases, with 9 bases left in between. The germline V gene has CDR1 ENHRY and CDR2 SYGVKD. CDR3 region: CAISAEGSEAFF. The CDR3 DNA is TGTGCCATCAGTGCTGAGGGTTCTGAAGCTTTCTTT.

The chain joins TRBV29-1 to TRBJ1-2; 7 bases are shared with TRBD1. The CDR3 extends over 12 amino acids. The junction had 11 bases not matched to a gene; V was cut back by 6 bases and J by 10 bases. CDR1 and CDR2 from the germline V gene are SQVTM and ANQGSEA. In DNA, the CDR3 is TGCAGCGTCGGGGAGGGGGCGGGCGCCTACACCTTC. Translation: CSVGEGAGAYTF.

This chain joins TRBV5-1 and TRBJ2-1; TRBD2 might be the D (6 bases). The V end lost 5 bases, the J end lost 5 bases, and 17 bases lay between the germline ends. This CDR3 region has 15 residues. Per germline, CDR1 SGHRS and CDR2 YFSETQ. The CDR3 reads CASSHGTSRNNEQFF. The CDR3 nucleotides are TGCGCCAGCAGTCACGGTACTAGCAGAAACAATGAGCAGTTCTTC.

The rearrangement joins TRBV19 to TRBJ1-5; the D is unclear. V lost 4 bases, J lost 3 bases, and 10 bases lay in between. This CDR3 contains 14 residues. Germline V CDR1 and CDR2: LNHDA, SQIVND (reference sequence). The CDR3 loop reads CASSSWGPNQPQHF. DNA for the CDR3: TGTGCCAGTAGTAGTTGGGGTCCCAATCAGCCCCAGCATTTT.

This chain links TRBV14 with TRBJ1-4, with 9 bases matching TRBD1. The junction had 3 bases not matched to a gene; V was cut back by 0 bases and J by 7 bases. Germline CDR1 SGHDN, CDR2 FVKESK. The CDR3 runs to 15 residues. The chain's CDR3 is CASSQEGQGAEKLFF. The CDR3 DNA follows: TGTGCCAGCAGCCAAGAGGGACAGGGCGCTGAAAAACTGTTTTTT.

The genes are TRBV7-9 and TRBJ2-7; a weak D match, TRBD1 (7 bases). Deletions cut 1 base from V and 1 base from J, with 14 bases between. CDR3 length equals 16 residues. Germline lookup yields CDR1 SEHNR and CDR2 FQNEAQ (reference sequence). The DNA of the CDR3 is TGTGCCAGCAGCTTAGGAGGGGCAGGGGGGTCCTACGAGCAGTACTTC. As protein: CASSLGGAGGSYEQYF.

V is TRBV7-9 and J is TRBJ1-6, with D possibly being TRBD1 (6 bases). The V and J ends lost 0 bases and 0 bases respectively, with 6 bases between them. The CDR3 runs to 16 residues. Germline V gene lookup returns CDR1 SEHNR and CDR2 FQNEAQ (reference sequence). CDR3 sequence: CASSLAGGSYNSPLHF. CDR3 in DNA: TGTGCCAGCAGCTTAGCAGGGGGCTCCTATAATTCACCCCTCCACTTT.

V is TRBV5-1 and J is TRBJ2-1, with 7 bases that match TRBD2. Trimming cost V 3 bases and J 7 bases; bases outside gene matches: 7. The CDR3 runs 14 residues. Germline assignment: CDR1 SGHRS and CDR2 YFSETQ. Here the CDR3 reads CASSSQTSLNEQFF. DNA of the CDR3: TGCGCCAGCAGCTCCCAGACTAGCCTGAATGAGCAGTTCTTC.

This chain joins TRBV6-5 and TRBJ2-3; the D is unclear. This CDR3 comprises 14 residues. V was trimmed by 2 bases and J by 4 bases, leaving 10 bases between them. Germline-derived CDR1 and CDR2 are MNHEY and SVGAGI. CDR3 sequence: CASSYRDWADTQYF. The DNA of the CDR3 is TGTGCCAGCAGTTACAGGGATTGGGCAGATACGCAGTATTTT.